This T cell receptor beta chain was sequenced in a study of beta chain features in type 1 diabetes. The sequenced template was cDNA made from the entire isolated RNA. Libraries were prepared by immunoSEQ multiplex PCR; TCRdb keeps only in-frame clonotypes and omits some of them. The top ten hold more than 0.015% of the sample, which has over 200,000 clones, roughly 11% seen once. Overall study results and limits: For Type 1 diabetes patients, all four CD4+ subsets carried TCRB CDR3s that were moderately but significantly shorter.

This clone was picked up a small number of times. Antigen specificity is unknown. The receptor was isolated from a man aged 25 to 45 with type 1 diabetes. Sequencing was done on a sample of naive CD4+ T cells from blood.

The CDR3 DNA is TGTGCCACCAGCTCCTCCGGAGGCTACAATGAGCAGTTCTTC. Translated, it gives CATSSSGGYNEQFF. This chain joins TRBV15 and TRBJ2-1; a possible D gene is TRBD2 (5 bases). This CDR3 contains 14 residues. The germline V and J ends were trimmed by 5 bases and 3 bases, with 11 bases remaining between them. The germline V gene has CDR1 LNHNV and CDR2 YYDKDF (reference sequence).